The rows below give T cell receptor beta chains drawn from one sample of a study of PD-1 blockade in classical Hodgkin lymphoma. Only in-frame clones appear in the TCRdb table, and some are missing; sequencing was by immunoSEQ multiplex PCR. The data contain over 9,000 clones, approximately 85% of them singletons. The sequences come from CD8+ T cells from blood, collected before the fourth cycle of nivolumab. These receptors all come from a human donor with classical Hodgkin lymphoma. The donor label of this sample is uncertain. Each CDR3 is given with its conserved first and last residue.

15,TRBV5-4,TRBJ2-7,CASSLGRGPGYEQYF
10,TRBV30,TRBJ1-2,CACRPDGYTF
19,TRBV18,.,CASSPPQQWGQNYSYEQYF
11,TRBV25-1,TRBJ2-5,CASGPEETQYF
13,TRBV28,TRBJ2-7,CASSSGFDYEQYF
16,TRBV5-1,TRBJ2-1,CASSSIDLGIYNEQFF
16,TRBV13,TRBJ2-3,CASSSPWAESTDTQYF
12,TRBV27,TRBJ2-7,CASSEWGDEQYF
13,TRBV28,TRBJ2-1,CASSLDLNNEQFF
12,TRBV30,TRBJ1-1,CAWSESRAEAFF
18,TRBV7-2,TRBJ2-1,CASSLDTGTDVPYNEQFF
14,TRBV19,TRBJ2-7,CASSPRALSYEQYF
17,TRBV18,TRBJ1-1,CASSPAGLVVRDTEAFF
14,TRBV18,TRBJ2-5,CASSPLDREETQYF
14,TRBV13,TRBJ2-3,CASSPLSDTDTQYF
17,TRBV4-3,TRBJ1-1,CASSQGTSGRPNTEAFF
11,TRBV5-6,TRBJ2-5,CASSLRETQYF
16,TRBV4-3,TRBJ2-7,CASSLRAGAAVNEQYF
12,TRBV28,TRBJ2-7,CASSFRRLDRYF
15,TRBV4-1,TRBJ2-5,CASSQAPQAQETQYF
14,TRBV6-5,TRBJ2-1,CASSYLDSYNEQFF
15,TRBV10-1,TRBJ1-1,CASSSGRGLWTEAFF
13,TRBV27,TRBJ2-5,CASSLGGRGTQYF
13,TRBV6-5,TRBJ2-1,CASSPTRSNEQFF
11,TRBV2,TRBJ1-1,CASSSNTEAFF
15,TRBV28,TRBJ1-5,CASSRRRQGDQPQHF